Below are 19 T cell receptor beta chains sequenced from a single sample in a study of control samples from healthy donors and cancer patients. Generated by immunoSEQ multiplex PCR, the TCRdb table keeps only in-frame clones and is missing some. Of 150,000 to 200,000 clones listed, roughly 95% are singletons. Sequencing was done on a sample of blood. These receptors were collected from a woman in her 30s in good health.

J is TRBJ2-5 and V is TRBV18, with D perhaps matching TRBD1 (5 bases). This CDR3 contains 13 residues. Trimming removed 6 bases from V and 0 bases from J, with 8 bases in between. Germline assignment: CDR1 KGHSH and CDR2 LQKENI. CDR3 loop: CASSPGYQETQYF. CDR3 coding DNA: TGTGCCAGCTCCCCAGGGTACCAAGAGACCCAGTACTTC. The entire variable domain, with the rest obtained from reference TRBV18 and TRBJ2-5, is as follows: NAGVMQNPRHLVRRRGQEARLRCSPMKGHSHVYWYRQLPEEGLKFMVYLQKENIIDESGMPKERFSAEFPKEGPSILRIQQVVRGDSAAYFCASSPGYQETQYFGPGTRLLVL.

V and J are TRBV18 and TRBJ2-7, with 10 bases aligning to TRBD1. Germline CDR1 is KGHSH and CDR2 is LQKENI. The CDR3 runs 15 residues. V lost 2 bases to trimming and J lost 4 bases; unmatched junction nucleotides: 5. The CDR3 coding sequence is TGTGCCAGCTCACCAGACGGGACAGGGGTTTACGAGCAGTACTTC. Translation: CASSPDGTGVYEQYF.

The sample holds one count of this clone. The V call is TRBV11-3, the J call TRBJ2-2; 9 bases agree with TRBD1. Unmatched junction bases numbered 3, after V lost 4 bases and J lost 3 bases. Germline-derived CDR1 and CDR2 are SGHNT and YENEEA. This CDR3 comprises 15 residues. The CDR3 is CASSSYRGHTGELFF. The CDR3 region has the DNA TGTGCCAGCAGCTCCTACAGGGGGCACACCGGGGAGCTGTTTTTT. Filled out from reference TRBV11-3 and TRBJ2-2, the complete variable domain reads EAGVVQSPRYKIIEKKQPVAFWCNPISGHNTLYWYLQNLGQGPELLIRYENEEAVDDSQLPKDRFSAERLKGVDSTLKIQPAELGDSAVYLCASSSYRGHTGELFFGEGSRLTVL.

This sequence joins TRBV28 and TRBJ1-2; D is unresolved. Germline V CDR1 and CDR2: MDHEN, SYDVKM. The CDR3 consists of 14 residues. V lost 3 bases and J lost 0, with 8 bases in between. The DNA for the CDR3 is TGTGCCAGCAGTTTCGACGGCACTAACTATGGCTACACCTTC. Residues: CASSFDGTNYGYTF.

The rearrangement joins TRBV19 to TRBJ2-3; D is ambiguous. The length of the CDR3 is 14 residues. CDR1 is LNHDA, CDR2 SQIVND, per germline (reference sequence). Trimming cost V 6 bases and J 3 bases, with 13 bases left between them. CDR3 DNA sequence: TGTGCCAGTAGGAGAAGAAAAGCTACAGATACGCAGTATTTT. Amino acids: CASRRRKATDTQYF.

The genes are TRBV5-1 and TRBJ2-1, with 10 bases identical to TRBD2. Trimming took 3 bases from V and 5 from J; bases not matched to a gene: 5. In germline, CDR1 is SGHRS, CDR2 YFSETQ. CDR3 length equals 15 residues. CDR3 in amino acids: CASSYLAGGDNEQFF. CDR3 bases: TGCGCCAGCAGCTATTTAGCGGGGGGAGACAATGAGCAGTTCTTC. Full variable domain (rest looked up from reference TRBV5-1 and TRBJ2-1): KAGVTQTPRYLIKTRGQQVTLSCSPISGHRSVSWYQQTPGQGLQFLFEYFSETQRNKGNFPGRFSGRQFSNSRSEMNVSTLELGDSALYLCASSYLAGGDNEQFFGPGTRLTVL.

The chain has TRBV3-1 (or the pseudogene TRBV3-2) and TRBJ2-7, with TRBD1 as a possible D gene (6 bases). The CDR3 consists of 12 residues. Deletions cut 3 bases from V and 6 bases from J, with 9 bases between. CDR1 is LGHDT and CDR2 is YNNKEL in the germline V gene (reference sequence). The CDR3 here is CASSQGAGEQYF. CDR3 nucleotides: TGTGCCAGCAGCCAGGGGGCCGGCGAGCAGTACTTC.

Regarding this clone: The sample carries other DNA sequences with the same CDR3. The V gene is TRBV6-5, the J gene TRBJ1-1; D perhaps matches TRBD1 (5 bases). The germline CDR1 and CDR2 sequences are MNHEY and SVGAGI. The CDR3 has 13 residues. V lost 2 bases and J lost 3, with 7 bases in between. The chain's CDR3 is CASSYRGDTEAFF. The CDR3 nucleotides read TGTGCCAGCAGTTACAGAGGGGACACTGAAGCTTTCTTT.

The chain employs TRBV6-1 and TRBJ1-1; D uncertain. There are 16 residues in the CDR3. V dropped 2 bases and J dropped 6 bases, with 19 bases sitting between them. Per the germline V gene, CDR1 is MNHNS and CDR2 is SASEGT. This CDR3 reads CASSEKVVYFSAEAFF. CDR3 coding DNA: TGTGCCAGCAGTGAAAAGGTGGTCTACTTTTCGGCTGAAGCTTTCTTT.

The chain carries TRBV6-1 and TRBJ2-3; TRBD2 matches 9 bases. Germline assignment: CDR1 MNHNS and CDR2 SASEGT. The CDR3 covers 17 residues. The V gene end was trimmed by 4 bases and the J gene end by 1 base; junction bases not matched to a gene: 9. The CDR3 region is CASSVWLSSGGTDTQYF. DNA for the CDR3: TGTGCCAGCAGTGTTTGGCTGTCTAGCGGGGGCACAGATACGCAGTATTTT.

The chain uses TRBV7-6 and TRBJ2-1; D gene unclear. CDR1 is SGHVS, CDR2 FNYEAQ, per germline. The germline V and J ends were trimmed by 4 bases and 3 bases, with 7 bases remaining between them. The CDR3 runs to 13 residues. CDR3 in DNA: TGTGCCAGCAGCTCCCAGAACTACAATGAGCAGTTCTTC. Translated, it gives CASSSQNYNEQFF.

The V call is TRBV7-9, the J call TRBJ2-1, with 11 nucleotides matching TRBD2. Losses at the gene ends were 2 bases for V and 6 bases for J; bases not matched to a gene: 12. The CDR3 has 18 amino acids. Germline-derived CDR1 and CDR2 are SEHNR and FQNEAQ (reference sequence). The CDR3, as DNA: TGTGCCAGCAGCTTACCTCCGCGACTAGCGGGGCGACGCAATGAGCAGTTCTTC. Its protein is CASSLPPRLAGRRNEQFF.

Only a few counts were recorded for this clone. The CDR3 loop reads CASSYARGPQYF. In nucleotides, the CDR3 is TGTGCCAGCAGTTATGCCCGGGGGCCCCAGTACTTC. V is TRBV12-3 or TRBV12-4 and J is TRBJ2-5; perhaps D is TRBD1 or TRBD2 (6 bases each). The V gene lost 4 bases and the J gene lost 9 bases, with 12 bases spanning the gap. The CDR3 loop spans 12 amino acids.

This rearrangement joins TRBV5-6 to TRBJ2-1; D is ambiguous. Trimming took 1 base from V and 4 from J, leaving 6 bases between them. The CDR3 loop spans 13 amino acids. Germline assignment: CDR1 SGHDT and CDR2 YYEEEE. The CDR3 DNA sequence: TGTGCCAGCAGCTTGTGGAAATACAATGAGCAGTTCTTC. It specifies CASSLWKYNEQFF.

The rearrangement links TRBV25-1 to TRBJ1-2; no reliable D call. Trimming took off 4 bases at V and 4 bases at J, with 13 bases between the two ends. The CDR3 sequence is 14 residues long. The germline V gene has CDR1 MGHDK and CDR2 SYGVNS. CDR3 in amino acids: CASSGLGVGYGYTF. Written as DNA, the CDR3 is TGTGCCAGCAGTGGCCTCGGGGTTGGCTATGGCTACACCTTC.

The gene calls are TRBV4-1 and TRBJ2-3, with 7 positions matching TRBD1. This CDR3 spans 15 amino acids. With 2 bases clipped from V and 10 bases from J, the junction kept 12 bases outside the gene matches. Germline CDR1 MGHRA, CDR2 YSYEKL. The DNA for the CDR3 is TGCGCCAGCAGCCAATCACCGGGACAGAAAAGGGCGCAGTATTTT. It codes for CASSQSPGQKRAQYF.

This clone is a singleton in its sample. The chain employs TRBV24-1 and TRBJ2-7; TRBD1 matches 7 bases. The germline gives CDR1 KGHDR, CDR2 SFDVKD. The ends lost 4 bases at V and 0 bases at J; junction bases unmatched: 8. The CDR3 is 16 amino acids. CDR3 loop: CATSDPSTGSSYEQYF. In DNA form, the CDR3 reads TGTGCCACCAGTGACCCCTCGACAGGGAGCTCCTACGAGCAGTACTTC.

CDR3 protein: CASSARSGSDTQYF. CDR3 in DNA: TGTGCCAGCAGCGCCCGCAGCGGGTCAGATACGCAGTATTTT. V is TRBV9 and J is TRBJ2-3, with D possibly matching TRBD2 (6 bases). Germline V gene sequence: CDR1 SGDLS, CDR2 YYNGEE. The CDR3 sequence is 14 residues long. Trimming took 3 bases from V and 4 from J, leaving 12 bases between them. The full variable domain, rest sourced from reference TRBV9 and TRBJ2-3, is DSGVTQTPKHLITATGQRVTLRCSPRSGDLSVYWYQQSLDQGLQFLIQYYNGEERAKGNILERFSAQQFPDLHSELNLSSLELGDSALYFCASSARSGSDTQYFGPGTRLTVL.

The rearrangement joins TRBV5-4 to TRBJ1-1; 9 nucleotides match TRBD1. Germline CDR1 is SGHNT and CDR2 is YYREEE (reference sequence). After removal of 2 bases from V and 3 bases from J, the junction contained 2 bases not matched to a gene. This CDR3 is 14 amino acids long. CDR3 residues: CASSFRDRDTEAFF. CDR3 sequence (DNA): TGTGCCAGCAGCTTCCGGGACAGGGACACTGAAGCTTTCTTT.